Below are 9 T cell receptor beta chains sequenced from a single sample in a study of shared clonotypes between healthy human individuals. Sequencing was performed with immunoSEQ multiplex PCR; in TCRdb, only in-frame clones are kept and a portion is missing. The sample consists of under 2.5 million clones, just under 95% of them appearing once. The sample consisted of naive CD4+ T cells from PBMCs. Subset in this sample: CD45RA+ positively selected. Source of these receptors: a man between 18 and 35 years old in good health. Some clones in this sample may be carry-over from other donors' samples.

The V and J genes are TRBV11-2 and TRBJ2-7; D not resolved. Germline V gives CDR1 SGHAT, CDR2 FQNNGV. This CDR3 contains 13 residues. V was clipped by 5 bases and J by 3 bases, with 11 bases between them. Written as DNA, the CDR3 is TGTGCCAGCAGCCCACTCCTTCTCTACGAGCAGTACTTC. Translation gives CASSPLLLYEQYF.

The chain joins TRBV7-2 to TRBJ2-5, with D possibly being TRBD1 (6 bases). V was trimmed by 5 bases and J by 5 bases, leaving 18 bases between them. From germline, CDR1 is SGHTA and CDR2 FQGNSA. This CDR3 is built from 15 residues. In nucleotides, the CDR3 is TGTGCCAGCAGCCAACAGGGCGGCGATTTGGAGACCCAGTACTTC. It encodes CASSQQGGDLETQYF.

CDR3 in amino acids: CASSIVRTAAKNIQYF. CDR3 bases: TGTGCCAGTAGTATAGTTAGGACTGCGGCCAAAAACATTCAGTACTTC. The chain carries TRBV19 and TRBJ2-4, with D possibly matching TRBD2 (5 bases). The V gene's germline CDR1 is LNHDA and CDR2 SQIVND (reference sequence). CDR3 length: 16 residues. V was shortened by 1 base and J by 1 base, with 11 bases between the two germline ends.

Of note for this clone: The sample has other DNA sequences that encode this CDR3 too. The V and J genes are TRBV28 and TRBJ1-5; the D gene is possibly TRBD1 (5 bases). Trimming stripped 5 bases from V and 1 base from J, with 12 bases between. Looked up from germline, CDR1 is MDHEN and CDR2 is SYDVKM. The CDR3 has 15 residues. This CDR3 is CASSPPGGSNQPQHF. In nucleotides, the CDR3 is TGTGCCAGCAGTCCCCCTGGGGGAAGCAATCAGCCCCAGCATTTT.

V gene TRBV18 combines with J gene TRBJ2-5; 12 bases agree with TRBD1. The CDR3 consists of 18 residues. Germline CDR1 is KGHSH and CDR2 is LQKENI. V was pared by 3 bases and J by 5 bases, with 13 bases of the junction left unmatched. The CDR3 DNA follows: TGTGCCAGCTCACCGATAATACCGGGACAGGGGGCCGGGGAGACCCAGTACTTC. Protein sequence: CASSPIIPGQGAGETQYF.

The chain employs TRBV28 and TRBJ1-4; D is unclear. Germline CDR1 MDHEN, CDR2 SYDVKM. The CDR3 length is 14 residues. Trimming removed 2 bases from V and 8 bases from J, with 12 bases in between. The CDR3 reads CASSLRTGEEKLFF. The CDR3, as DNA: TGTGCCAGCAGTTTACGAACCGGGGAGGAAAAACTGTTTTTT.

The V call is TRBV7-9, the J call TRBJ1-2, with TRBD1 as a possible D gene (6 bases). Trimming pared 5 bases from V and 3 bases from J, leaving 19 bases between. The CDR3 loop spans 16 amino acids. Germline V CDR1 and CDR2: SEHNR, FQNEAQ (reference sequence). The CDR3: CASSEPRGGRDYGYTF. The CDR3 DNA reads TGTGCCAGCAGCGAACCCCGGGGGGGGCGCGACTATGGCTACACCTTC.

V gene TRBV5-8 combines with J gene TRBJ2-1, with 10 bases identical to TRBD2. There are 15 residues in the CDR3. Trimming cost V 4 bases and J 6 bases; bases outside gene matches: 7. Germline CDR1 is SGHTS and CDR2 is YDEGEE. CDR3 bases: TGTGCCAGCAGCCCAAGCGGGAGGGGGATCAATGAGCAGTTCTTC. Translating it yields CASSPSGRGINEQFF.

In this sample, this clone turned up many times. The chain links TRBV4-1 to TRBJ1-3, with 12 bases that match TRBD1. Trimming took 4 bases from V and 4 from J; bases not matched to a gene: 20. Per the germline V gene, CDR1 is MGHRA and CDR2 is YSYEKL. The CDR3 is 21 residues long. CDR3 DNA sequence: TGCGCCAGCAGCCCTCGTGAGGGGACAGGGGGCCCGGCTGTGTCAGGAAACACCATATATTTT. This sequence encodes CASSPREGTGGPAVSGNTIYF.